The 16 T cell receptor beta chains given below trace back to one sample, sequenced in a study of CDR3 diversity in severe acne. TCRdb reanalysed the PCR reads using MiXCR and keeps one entry per CDR3 protein. The data hold approximately 90,000 distinct CDR3 sequences, with around 50% observed a single time. Sequencing was done on a sample of blood. These receptor sequences come from a male donor in good health, serving as a control.

This chain uses TRBV25-1 with TRBJ2-2; D is possibly TRBD1 (5 bases). This CDR3 contains 14 residues. Germline assignment: CDR1 MGHDK and CDR2 SYGVNS. Between the trimmed V and J ends, which lost 7 bases and 0 bases, there was a span of 9 bases. This chain's CDR3 is CASTDRSNTGELFF. In nucleotides, the CDR3 is TGTGCCAGCACCGACAGATCGAACACCGGGGAGCTGTTTTTT.

Note on this clonotype: This may be a read error: a much more frequent sequence differs by one nucleotide. The V call is TRBV6-5, the J call TRBJ1-1, with 11 bases that match TRBD1. This CDR3 has 18 amino acids. Germline trimming cut 7 bases from V and 5 bases from J; bases unmatched to any gene: 18. Germline CDR1 and CDR2: MNHEY and SVGAGI. The CDR3 nucleotides are TGTGCCAGCACCCACAACCTAGGGACAGGGGGTCATTGGACTGAAGCTTTCTTT. Residues: CASTHNLGTGGHWTEAFF.

This clonotype appeared a few times. An end of the junction does not agree with germline; a read error may underlie this. The chain has TRBV5-1 and TRBJ1-1; perhaps TRBD1 as D (6 bases). This CDR3 comprises 14 residues. Germline V gene lookup returns CDR1 SGHRS and CDR2 YFSETQ. The CDR3 DNA reads as TGCGCCAGCAGCTTCGGACAGCTTAGCACTGAGGCTTTCTTT. Amino acids: CASSFGQLSTEAFF.

In regard to this clonotype: A much larger clone differs from this one at a single base, so this may be a read error. Since no conserved phenylalanine or tryptophan closes the CDR3, a read error is the likely cause. The V and J genes are TRBV7-9 and TRBJ2-7; D might be TRBD2 (6 bases). There are 17 residues in the CDR3. V gave up 1 base and J gave up 3 bases, with 19 bases separating them. Germline CDR1 SEHNR, CDR2 FQNEAQ (reference sequence). The CDR3 coding sequence is TGTGCCAGCAGCTTAGATCCCCCCGAGCGGGCAATCTACGAGCAGTACCTC. Protein sequence: CASSLDPPERAIYEQYL.

In this sample, this clonotype turned up once. This clone may be a read error of a much larger clone one base away. The rearrangement links TRBV12-3 or TRBV12-4 to TRBJ1-3; the D gene is possibly TRBD1 (6 bases). CDR3 length: 15 residues. CDR3 DNA: TGTGCCAGCAGTTTAGGGACAGAGGCTGGAAGCACCATATATTTT. Translating it yields CASSLGTEAGSTIYF.

V gene TRBV20-1 combines with J gene TRBJ2-5; D remains ambiguous. V was clipped by 3 bases and J by 5 bases, with 16 bases between them. In germline, CDR1 is DFQATT, CDR2 SNEGSKA (reference sequence). This CDR3 is 14 amino acids long. CDR3 residues: CSARLDDLGETQYF. The CDR3 DNA sequence: TGCAGTGCTAGGTTGGATGACCTCGGGGAGACCCAGTACTTC.

The V and J genes are TRBV24-1 and TRBJ1-2, with 8 bases lining up with TRBD1. J was trimmed by 9 bases and V by 5 bases; bases with no gene match: 13. This CDR3 contains 15 residues. Germline V gene data show CDR1 as KGHDR and CDR2 as SFDVKD. CDR3 DNA sequence: TGTGCCACCAGTGGTCGGACAGGGTCATTTACAAGCTACACCTTC. This translates into CATSGRTGSFTSYTF.

This sequence joins TRBV11-2 and TRBJ2-4; TRBD2 is a possible D gene (5 bases). Germline loops: CDR1 SGHAT, CDR2 FQNNGV. The V end lost 1 base, the J end lost 1 base, and 11 bases lay between the germline ends. The CDR3 is 16 amino acids. CDR3 loop: CASSLGDWRAKNIQYF. The CDR3 region has the DNA TGTGCCAGCAGCTTAGGGGATTGGAGGGCCAAAAACATTCAGTACTTC.

This clonotype was found a few times. The chain combines TRBV25-1 with TRBJ1-6; D is ambiguous. V gave up 6 bases and J gave up 0 bases, with 3 bases separating them. CDR1 and CDR2 (germline): MGHDK, SYGVNS. The CDR3 consists of 13 residues. The CDR3 DNA reads TGTGCCAGCAGGAACTCCTATAATTCACCCCTCCACTTT. This translates into CASRNSYNSPLHF.

This clonotype appeared many times. CDR3 DNA: TGTGCCAGCAGACTCGGACAGGGCCCCAGTGATACGCAGTATTTT. Protein sequence: CASRLGQGPSDTQYF. The chain combines TRBV11-3 with TRBJ2-3; 8 positions agree with TRBD1. Germline V lookup: CDR1 SGHNT, CDR2 YENEEA. The V and J ends lost 6 bases and 6 bases, in that order; junction bases with no gene match: 11. The CDR3 consists of 15 residues.

The V call is TRBV11-2, the J call TRBJ2-3; D may match TRBD1 or TRBD2 (5 bases each). Germline CDR1 SGHAT, CDR2 FQNNGV. This CDR3 comprises 16 residues. The germline V and J ends were trimmed by 4 bases and 0 bases, with 14 bases remaining between them. The DNA for the CDR3 is TGTGCCAGCAGCTCCGGGACGACCCTAAGCACAGATACGCAGTATTTT. It is translated as CASSSGTTLSTDTQYF. The whole variable domain, remainder taken from reference TRBV11-2 and TRBJ2-3, is EAGVAQSPRYKIIEKRQSVAFWCNPISGHATLYWYQQILGQGPKLLIQFQNNGVVDDSQLPKDRFSAERLKGVDSTLKIQPAKLEDSAVYLCASSSGTTLSTDTQYFGPGTRLTVL.

This clonotype showed up just once. The chain employs TRBV6-5 and TRBJ1-2, with D hard to call. CDR1 MNHEY and CDR2 SVGAGI come from the germline V gene. V was clipped by 6 bases and J by 4 bases, with 15 bases between them. The CDR3 spans 14 residues. CDR3: CASRADVDPYGYTF. In DNA, the CDR3 is TGTGCCAGCAGGGCCGACGTCGATCCCTATGGCTACACCTTC.

The gene calls are TRBV2 and TRBJ2-5; D perhaps matches TRBD1 (5 bases). With 7 bases removed from V and 3 bases from J, the gap between germline ends came to 6 bases. Germline values: CDR1 SNHLY, CDR2 FYNNEI. This CDR3 comprises 11 residues. For the CDR3, the DNA is TGTGCCAGCACCAGGGAAGAGACCCAGTACTTC. Translating it yields CASTREETQYF.

At least ten counts were recorded for this clonotype. The rearrangement joins TRBV7-3 to TRBJ1-5, with D hard to call. V was trimmed by 4 bases and J by 1 base, leaving 14 bases between them. Germline assignment: CDR1 SGHTA and CDR2 FQGTGA. The CDR3 spans 16 residues. The CDR3 sequence is CASSSTNTASNQPQHF. The CDR3 nucleotides read TGTGCCAGCAGCTCCACGAACACAGCGAGCAATCAGCCCCAGCATTTT.

The chain links TRBV7-3 to TRBJ2-6; the D gene is possibly TRBD1 (6 bases). Germline CDR1 reads SGHTA; CDR2 reads FQGTGA. The CDR3 length is 17 residues. V was trimmed by 5 bases and J by 0 bases, leaving 14 bases between them. The CDR3 DNA follows: TGTGCCAGCAGCATGACAGGCTACGACTCTGGGGCCAACGTCCTGACTTTC. Its translation is CASSMTGYDSGANVLTF.

This clonotype was picked up a small number of times. The chain couples TRBV6-1 to TRBJ1-5, with TRBD1 matching over 10 bases. Germline CDR1 and CDR2: MNHNS and SASEGT. The CDR3 runs 17 residues. The V segment lost 7 bases and the J segment 4 bases; nucleotides outside the gene matches: 13. CDR3 DNA sequence: TGTGCCAGCAAATCTCCGGGGGACAGGGGTGGGAATCAGCCCCAGCATTTT. This gives the protein CASKSPGDRGGNQPQHF.